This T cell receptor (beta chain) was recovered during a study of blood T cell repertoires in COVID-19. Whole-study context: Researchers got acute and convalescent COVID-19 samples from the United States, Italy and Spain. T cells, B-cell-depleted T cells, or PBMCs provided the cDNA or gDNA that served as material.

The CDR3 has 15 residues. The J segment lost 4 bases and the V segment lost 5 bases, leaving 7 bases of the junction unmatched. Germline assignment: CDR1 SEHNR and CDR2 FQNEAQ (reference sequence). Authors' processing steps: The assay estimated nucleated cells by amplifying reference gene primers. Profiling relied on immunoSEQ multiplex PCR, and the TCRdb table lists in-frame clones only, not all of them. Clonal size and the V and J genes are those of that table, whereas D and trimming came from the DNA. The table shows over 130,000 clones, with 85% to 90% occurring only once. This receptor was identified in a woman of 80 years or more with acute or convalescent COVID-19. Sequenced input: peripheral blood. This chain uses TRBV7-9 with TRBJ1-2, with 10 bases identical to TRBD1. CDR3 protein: CASSRGTGDVYGYTF. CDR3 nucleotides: TGTGCCAGCAGCCGCGGGACAGGGGACGTCTATGGCTACACCTTC. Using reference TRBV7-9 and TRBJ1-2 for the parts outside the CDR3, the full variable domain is DTGVSQNPRHKITKRGQNVTFRCDPISEHNRLYWYRQTLGQGPEFLTYFQNEAQLEKSRLLSDRFSAERPKGSFSTLEIQRTEQGDSAMYLCASSRGTGDVYGYTFGSGTRLTVV.